This entry lists 14 T cell receptor beta chains sequenced from one sample in a study of T cells in Graves' hyperthyroidism and ophthalmopathy. RNA transcripts were the template for amplifying TCR beta CDR3 regions. HTBI primers were employed in a first-round RT-PCR of the TCR CDR3. TCRdb reprocessed the multiplex PCR reads with MiXCR, giving one entry per CDR3 protein. Among 750,000 to 900,000 distinct CDR3 sequences listed, over 35% were seen once. Sequencing was performed on blood. The source is a man aged 18 to 30 with Graves' hyperthyroidism.

The CDR3 sequence: CASSAPHSYEQYF. CDR3 bases: TGTGCCAGCAGTGCCCCTCACTCCTACGAGCAGTACTTC. The chain uses TRBV7-9 and TRBJ2-7; D is uncertain. Trimming stripped 6 bases from V and 0 bases from J, with 9 bases between. CDR1 and CDR2 (germline): SEHNR, FQNEAQ (reference sequence). This CDR3 region has 13 residues.

This clonotype was recorded a few times. J is TRBJ2-2 and V is TRBV20-1, with D possibly called TRBD1 or TRBD2 (5 bases each). The germline gives CDR1 DFQATT, CDR2 SNEGSKA (reference sequence). The V end was cut by 6 bases, the J end by 5 bases, with 19 bases between. This CDR3 has 15 residues. The CDR3 DNA reads as TGCAGTGCCCGGGACCACGACATTCTTACCGGGGAGCTGTTTTTT. Translated: CSARDHDILTGELFF.

This clonotype turned up a few times. J is TRBJ2-5 and V is TRBV19; maybe TRBD1 (5 bases). Trimming took 4 bases from V and 5 from J, leaving 14 bases between them. The CDR3 spans 14 residues. The germline V gene has CDR1 LNHDA and CDR2 SQIVND (reference sequence). Here the CDR3 reads CASSTQVASETQYF. The CDR3 nucleotides read TGTGCCAGTAGTACACAGGTCGCAAGCGAGACCCAGTACTTC.

This rearrangement joins TRBV6-1 to TRBJ1-3, with D possibly TRBD1 on 5 matching bases. V dropped 4 bases and J dropped 7 bases, with 20 bases sitting between them. This CDR3 contains 16 residues. Germline values: CDR1 MNHNS, CDR2 SASEGT. In DNA, the CDR3 is TGTGCCAGCAGTGGATTAACTAGGGGATTCTGGAACACCATATATTTT. It encodes CASSGLTRGFWNTIYF.

This CDR3 is CASTAGARTEAFF. CDR3 bases: TGTGCCAGCACAGCGGGCGCAAGGACTGAAGCTTTCTTT. The V gene is TRBV6-1, the J gene TRBJ1-1; D unresolved. The CDR3 consists of 13 residues. Germline assignment: CDR1 MNHNS and CDR2 SASEGT. V was pared by 7 bases and J by 5 bases, with 14 bases between.

This clonotype was observed a handful of times. This chain connects TRBV2 to TRBJ1-2; D call uncertain. Germline V CDR1 and CDR2: SNHLY, FYNNEI. CDR3 size: 13 residues. The V end was cut by 7 bases, the J end by 3 bases, with 12 bases between. The CDR3 coding sequence is TGTGCCAGCAACTCCGGGTGGGACTATGGCTACACCTTC. Protein: CASNSGWDYGYTF.

The rearrangement joins TRBV7-2 to TRBJ2-5, with TRBD2 identical over 7 bases. There are 13 residues in the CDR3. In germline, CDR1 is SGHTA, CDR2 FQGNSA. The J segment lost 7 bases and the V segment lost 5 bases, leaving 7 bases of the junction unmatched. This chain's CDR3 is CASSQIPGGTQYF. In DNA, the CDR3 is TGTGCCAGCAGCCAGATCCCGGGGGGGACCCAGTACTTC.

This clonotype was recorded at least ten times. The V and J genes are TRBV7-6 and TRBJ1-2; D remains unclear. V lost 1 base, J lost 8 bases, and 8 bases lay in between. CDR3 length: 12 amino acids. The V gene's germline CDR1 is SGHVS and CDR2 FNYEAQ. The DNA for the CDR3 is TGTGCCAGCAGCTTAGGCAGGCAAGGCTACACCTTC. Protein: CASSLGRQGYTF.

The V gene is TRBV6-5, the J gene TRBJ1-2; D perhaps matches TRBD1 (6 bases). Germline CDR1 is MNHEY and CDR2 is SVGAGI. Trimming shortened V by 2 bases and J by 4 bases, and 11 bases separated the two germline ends. The CDR3 is 14 residues long. CDR3 DNA: TGTGCCAGCAGTTACGGGGGCGCATCCTATGGCTACACCTTC. It specifies CASSYGGASYGYTF.

The rearrangement uses TRBV7-2 and TRBJ1-1; tentative D call: TRBD1 (6 bases). Trimming removed 5 bases at V and 10 bases at J, with 14 bases between. Germline values: CDR1 SGHTA, CDR2 FQGNSA. The CDR3 is 12 amino acids. The CDR3 spells CASSQTGWTAFF. The CDR3 DNA follows: TGTGCCAGCAGCCAGACAGGATGGACAGCTTTCTTT.

This clonotype was picked up a small number of times. The chain links TRBV13 to TRBJ2-7, with D perhaps TRBD2 (5 bases). Germline CDR1 PRHDT, CDR2 FYEKMQ (reference sequence). V dropped 2 bases and J dropped 5 bases, with 22 bases sitting between them. The CDR3 runs to 17 residues. The CDR3 sequence: CASSLSLAGLAVNEQYF. Written as DNA, the CDR3 is TGTGCCAGCAGCTTAAGCCTCGCTGGGCTAGCTGTCAACGAGCAGTACTTC.

The V and J genes are TRBV21-1 and TRBJ1-1. TRBV21-1 is noted as a pseudogene. The CDR3 extends over 11 amino acids. The CDR3 DNA reads TGTGCCAGCATGTCGGCCGGCGAAGCTTTCTTT. This translates into CASMSAGEAFF.

This clonotype was observed a few times. The rearrangement joins TRBV6-6 to TRBJ1-1; tentatively, D is TRBD1 (5 bases). This CDR3 is 13 amino acids long. The V gene's germline CDR1 is MNHNY and CDR2 SVGAGI (reference sequence). Trimming removed 4 bases at V and 10 bases at J, with 16 bases between. CDR3 sequence: CASSFTPSGLAFF. Here the CDR3 DNA reads TGTGCCAGCAGTTTCACCCCTTCAGGGTTAGCTTTCTTT.

The V and J genes are TRBV9 and TRBJ1-2, with no clear D. Germline V gene data show CDR1 as SGDLS and CDR2 as YYNGEE. The CDR3 has 16 amino acids. Trimming took off 0 bases at V and 2 bases at J, with 14 bases between the two ends. The CDR3 loop reads CASSVGGEGDNYGYTF. The CDR3 DNA reads as TGTGCCAGCAGCGTAGGGGGTGAAGGAGACAACTATGGCTACACCTTC.